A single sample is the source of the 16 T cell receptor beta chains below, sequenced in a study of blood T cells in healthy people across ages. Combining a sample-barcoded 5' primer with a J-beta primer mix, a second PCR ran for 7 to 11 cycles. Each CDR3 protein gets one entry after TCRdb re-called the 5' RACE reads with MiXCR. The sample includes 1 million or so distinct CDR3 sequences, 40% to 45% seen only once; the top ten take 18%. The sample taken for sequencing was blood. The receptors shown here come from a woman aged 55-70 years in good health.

The CDR3: CASSLGGRTEAFF. For the CDR3, the DNA is TGTGCCAGCAGCTTGGGAGGGAGGACTGAAGCTTTCTTT. The gene calls are TRBV12-3 or TRBV12-4 and TRBJ1-1; D gene uncertain. V lost 6 bases to trimming and J lost 5 bases, with 13 bases between them. The CDR3 has 13 residues.

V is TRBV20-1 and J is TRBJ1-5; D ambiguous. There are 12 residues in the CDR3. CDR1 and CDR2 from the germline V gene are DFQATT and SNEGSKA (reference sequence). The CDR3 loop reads CSHGRGNQPQHF. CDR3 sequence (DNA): TGCAGCCACGGGAGGGGCAATCAGCCCCAGCATTTT.

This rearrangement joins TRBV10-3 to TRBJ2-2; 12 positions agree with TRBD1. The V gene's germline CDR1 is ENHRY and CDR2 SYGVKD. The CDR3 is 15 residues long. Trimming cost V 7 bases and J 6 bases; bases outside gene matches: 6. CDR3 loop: CAINPGQGASGELFF. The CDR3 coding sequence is TGTGCCATCAACCCGGGACAGGGGGCTTCCGGGGAGCTGTTTTTT.

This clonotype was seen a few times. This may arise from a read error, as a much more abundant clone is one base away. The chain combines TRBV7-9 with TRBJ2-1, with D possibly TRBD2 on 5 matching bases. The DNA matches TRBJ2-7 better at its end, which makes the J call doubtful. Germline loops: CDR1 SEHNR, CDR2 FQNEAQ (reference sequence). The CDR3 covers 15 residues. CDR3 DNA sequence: TGTGCCAGCAGCTTAGCGGGGAGCTCCTACAATGAGCAGTACTTC. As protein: CASSLAGSSYNEQYF.

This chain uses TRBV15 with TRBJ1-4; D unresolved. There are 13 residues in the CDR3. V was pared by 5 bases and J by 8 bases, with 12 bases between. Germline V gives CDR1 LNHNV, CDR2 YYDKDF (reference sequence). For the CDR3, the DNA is TGTGCCACCAGCCCCCCGGGAGAGGAAAAACTGTTTTTT. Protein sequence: CATSPPGEEKLFF.

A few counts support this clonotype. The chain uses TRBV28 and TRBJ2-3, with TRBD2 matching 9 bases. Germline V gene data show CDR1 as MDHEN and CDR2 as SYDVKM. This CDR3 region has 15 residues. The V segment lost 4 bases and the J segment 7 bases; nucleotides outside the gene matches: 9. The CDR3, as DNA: TGTGCCAGCAGTTCGCTCGCGGGAGGGAAACATACGCAGTATTTT. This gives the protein CASSSLAGGKHTQYF.

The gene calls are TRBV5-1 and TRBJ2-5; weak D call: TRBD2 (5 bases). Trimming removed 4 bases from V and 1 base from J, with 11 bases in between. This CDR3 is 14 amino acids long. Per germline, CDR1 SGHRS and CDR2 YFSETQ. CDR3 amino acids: CASSIGSIQETQYF. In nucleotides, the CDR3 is TGCGCCAGCAGCATAGGGAGTATCCAAGAGACCCAGTACTTC. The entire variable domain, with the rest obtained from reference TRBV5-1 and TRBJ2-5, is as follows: KAGVTQTPRYLIKTRGQQVTLSCSPISGHRSVSWYQQTPGQGLQFLFEYFSETQRNKGNFPGRFSGRQFSNSRSEMNVSTLELGDSALYLCASSIGSIQETQYFGPGTRLLVL.

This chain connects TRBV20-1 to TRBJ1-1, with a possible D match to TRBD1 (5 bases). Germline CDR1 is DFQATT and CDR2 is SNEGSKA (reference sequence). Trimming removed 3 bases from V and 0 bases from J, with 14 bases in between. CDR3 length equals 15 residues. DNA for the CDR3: TGCAGTGCTAGGTACCGTGGGGCTATGAACACTGAAGCTTTCTTT. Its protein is CSARYRGAMNTEAFF.

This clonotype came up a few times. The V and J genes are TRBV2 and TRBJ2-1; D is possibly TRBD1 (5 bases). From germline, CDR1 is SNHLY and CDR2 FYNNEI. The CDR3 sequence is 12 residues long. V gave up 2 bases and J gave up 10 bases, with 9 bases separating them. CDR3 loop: CASSERRTEQFF. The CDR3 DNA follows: TGTGCCAGCAGTGAACGGCGGACAGAGCAGTTCTTC.

The CDR3 nucleotides read TGCGCCAGCAGCCAAAATTCGCCCCCTAGCCCGGCGGGCAATGAGCAGTTCTTC. Its translation is CASSQNSPPSPAGNEQFF. The chain combines TRBV4-1 with TRBJ2-1; D possibly corresponds to TRBD2 (5 bases). Germline CDR1 MGHRA, CDR2 YSYEKL. Trimming cost V 2 bases and J 6 bases, with 23 bases left between them. CDR3 size: 18 residues.

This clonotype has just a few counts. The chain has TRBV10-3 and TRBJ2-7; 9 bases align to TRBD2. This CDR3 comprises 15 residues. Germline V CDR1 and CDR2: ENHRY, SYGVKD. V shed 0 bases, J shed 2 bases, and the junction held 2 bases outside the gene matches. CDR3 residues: CAISESASGTYEQYF. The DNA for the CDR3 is TGTGCCATCAGTGAGTCGGCTAGCGGGACCTACGAGCAGTACTTC.

The CDR3 is CASRYGSTDTQYF. The CDR3 DNA is TGTGCCAGCAGATACGGTAGCACAGATACGCAGTATTTT. The V call is TRBV12-3 or TRBV12-4, the J call TRBJ2-3; D ambiguous. CDR3 length equals 13 residues. V lost 6 bases and J lost 0, with 7 bases in between.

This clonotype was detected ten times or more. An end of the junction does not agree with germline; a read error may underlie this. Here the CDR3 reads CASSFSGPTDTQYF. The DNA for the CDR3 is TGTGCCAGCAGTTTTTCAGGCCCCACAGATACGCAGTATTTT. This rearrangement joins TRBV5-1 to TRBJ2-3; D gene unclear. In germline, CDR1 is SGHRS, CDR2 YFSETQ. The CDR3 spans 14 residues.

CDR3 sequence (DNA): TGTGCCAGCAACACTAGACAGTGGACTAACTATGGCTACACCTTC. It codes for CASNTRQWTNYGYTF. This chain links TRBV11-2 with TRBJ1-2; D may be TRBD1 (5 bases). Germline V gene data show CDR1 as SGHAT and CDR2 as FQNNGV. The CDR3 length is 15 residues. V was pared by 7 bases and J by 0 bases, with 15 bases between.

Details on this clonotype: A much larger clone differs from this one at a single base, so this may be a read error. The CDR3 protein is CASSQSPSGGGEQFF. CDR3 in DNA: TGTGCCAGCAGCCAATCCCCTAGCGGGGGGGGTGAGCAGTTCTTC. This chain links TRBV3-1 with TRBJ2-1; 12 nucleotides line up with TRBD2. V lost 2 bases, J lost 9 bases, and 5 bases stayed unmatched. This CDR3 is 15 amino acids long. In germline, CDR1 is LGHDT, CDR2 YNNKEL (reference sequence).

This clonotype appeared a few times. The CDR3 DNA follows: TGCGCCAGCAGCCAAGGGATCGACAGAACCTACGAGCAGTACTTC. Residues: CASSQGIDRTYEQYF. This chain joins TRBV4-1 and TRBJ2-7, with a possible D match to TRBD1 (5 bases). V lost 1 base and J 2 bases, leaving 12 bases between the germline ends. CDR1 is MGHRA and CDR2 is YSYEKL in the germline V gene. The CDR3 is 15 residues long.